This entry describes one T cell receptor (beta chain). What it binds is unknown. Primers used in a second PCR of roughly 7 to 12 cycles were a sample-barcoded 5' primer and a J-beta primer mix. Tagging of each cDNA molecule was performed by a template-switch adaptor with 12 random nucleotides. MiXCR was run by TCRdb on the 5' RACE reads, yielding one entry per CDR3 protein. The sample holds about 1,400,000 distinct CDR3 sequences, approximately 63% seen once. The data are from a study of blood T cells in healthy people across ages. Looking at the study overall: Template-switching capture recovered about one barcoded beta molecule per two T cells.

Each donor was a healthy Caucasian individual from Russia, aged about 6 to 95. The ends lost 2 bases at V and 0 bases at J; junction bases unmatched: 16. This CDR3 is built from 21 residues. Germline V gene lookup returns CDR1 SNHLY and CDR2 FYNNEI. General study findings and limits: Relative to aged donors, long-lived donors carried more naive CD4+ cells and displayed higher diversity.

What was sequenced was blood. The TCR originated in a man aged 18 to 30 in good health. J is TRBJ1-6 and V is TRBV2, with TRBD1 matching 7 bases. DNA for the CDR3: TGTGCCAGCAGTGAACGTTCAGTTGACAGGGAGTTCAGCTCCTATAATTCACCCCTCCACTTT. It encodes CASSERSVDREFSSYNSPLHF.